This is a list of T cell receptor beta chains from one sample in a study of T cell changes during pregnancy in multiple sclerosis. Method: immunoSEQ multiplex PCR; TCRdb's copy keeps in-frame clones and lacks some. This sample has under 110,000 clones, with 85% to 95% found just once. The specimen comprised peripheral blood, sampled after pregnancy. Receptor source: a female donor with multiple sclerosis, enrolled in a pregnancy study. The CDR3 runs from the conserved cysteine through the conserved F or W. A D gene is named only where the DNA matches it firmly.

NA,TRBV5-1,TRBJ1-3,CASRALLSGNTIYF
TRBD2,TRBV5-1,TRBJ2-1,CASSLRGREGDEQFF
TRBD2,TRBV5-6,TRBJ2-7,CASSLASGYEQYF
TRBD1,TRBV30,TRBJ2-7,CAWSAKPGQGGEQYF
NA,TRBV2,TRBJ2-3,CASSEERPPTDTQYF
NA,TRBV7-9,TRBJ1-3,CASSRSGVSGNTIYF
NA,TRBV2,TRBJ1-6,CASSDGGISNSPLHF
NA,TRBV25-1,TRBJ1-2,CASSRSDSSYGYTF
NA,TRBV6-6,TRBJ1-3,CASSYPGEIGNTIYF
NA,TRBV29-1,TRBJ1-2,CSVEELRGARGYTF